Listed below are T cell receptor beta chains from one sample, sequenced in a study of technical replicates of blood from several donors. This table comes from immunoSEQ multiplex PCR, and its TCRdb copy is limited to in-frame clones, with some not included. The sample gives about 81,000 clones, 90% to 98% of which show up once; 0.2% is in the top ten. The sequenced material came from T cells isolated from PBMCs. The receptor source for this set is a human donor in good health. CDR3s include the opening cysteine and the closing phenylalanine or tryptophan. The D gene is left open where the match is weak. Clone sizes are given selectively: once, few, many, or a class where the clone is expanded.

v_call,j_call,d_call,clone_size,cdr3_aa
TRBV11-3,TRBJ1-6,-,-,CASSSVTDENSPLHF
TRBV18,TRBJ2-7,TRBD1,-,CASSQTGTGSDEQYF
TRBV19,TRBJ2-2,TRBD2,-,CASSRRLLAGGLTGELFF
TRBV19,TRBJ1-5,TRBD1,-,CASSSVDRGVNQPQHF
TRBV5-1,TRBJ2-1,TRBD2,-,CASTVAGGYNEQFF
TRBV18,TRBJ2-1,-,-,CASSQGRYNEQFF
TRBV7-9,TRBJ2-5,-,-,CASSQAPVGYQETQYF
TRBV7-9,TRBJ1-2,TRBD1,-,CASSLEGRGYVYTF
TRBV28,TRBJ2-7,TRBD1,-,CASRPAGQGTYEQYF
TRBV30,TRBJ1-2,-,-,CAWSVRGGATRGYTF
TRBV15,TRBJ2-3,TRBD2,-,CATCERGGRTPLPDTQYF
TRBV19,TRBJ1-1,TRBD1,once,CASSIDRRGWNVGTDYTEAFF
TRBV18,TRBJ2-7,TRBD1,-,CASSQTGQGYEQYF
TRBV30,TRBJ1-5,-,-,CAWKSAAHSNQPQHF
TRBV6-5,TRBJ2-1,-,-,CASSYSIQASDQFF
TRBV7-6,TRBJ2-3,-,-,CASSLGPGGIFRTDTQYF
TRBV5-1,TRBJ2-7,-,once,CASSFVTAVPPYEQYF
TRBV11-3,TRBJ1-2,-,once,CASSLVPVSNYGYTF
TRBV4-1,TRBJ1-1,TRBD1,-,CASSQGSGTANTEAFF
TRBV18,TRBJ1-3,TRBD1,once,CASSPAGQGAGNTIYF
TRBV11-2,TRBJ2-7,TRBD1,-,CASSLPQGVYSYEQYF
TRBV25-1,TRBJ1-6,-,-,CASGRHYNSPLHF
TRBV21-1,TRBJ2-7,-,-,CASSKATTPGQYF